Described below is a single T cell receptor (beta chain) sequence and its context. This entry is derived from a study of blood T cell repertoires in COVID-19. Study background: The analysed material was cDNA or gDNA that came from T cells, B-cell-depleted T cells, or PBMCs.

Trimming left V 1 base short and J 3 bases short, with 24 bases between. Germline loops: CDR1 SGHKS, CDR2 YYEKEE (reference sequence). The CDR3 runs to 19 residues. Per the original data handling: Amplification of reference gene primers was used by the study to estimate nucleated cell counts. Assay: immunoSEQ multiplex PCR; the TCRdb copy retains only in-frame clones and omits some. V and J calls and clone size come straight from that table; D and trimming were deduced from the DNA. The sample lists under 200,000 clones; just over 85% were seen once. Sequencing used peripheral blood. This TCR derives from a man over 45 with active or convalescent COVID-19. V is TRBV5-5 and J is TRBJ2-3; perhaps TRBD1 as D (6 bases). CDR3 DNA: TGTGCCAGCAGCTTGACCCTTTTAAACAGGGAGAGGGCGACAGATACGCAGTATTTT. Its protein product is CASSLTLLNRERATDTQYF.